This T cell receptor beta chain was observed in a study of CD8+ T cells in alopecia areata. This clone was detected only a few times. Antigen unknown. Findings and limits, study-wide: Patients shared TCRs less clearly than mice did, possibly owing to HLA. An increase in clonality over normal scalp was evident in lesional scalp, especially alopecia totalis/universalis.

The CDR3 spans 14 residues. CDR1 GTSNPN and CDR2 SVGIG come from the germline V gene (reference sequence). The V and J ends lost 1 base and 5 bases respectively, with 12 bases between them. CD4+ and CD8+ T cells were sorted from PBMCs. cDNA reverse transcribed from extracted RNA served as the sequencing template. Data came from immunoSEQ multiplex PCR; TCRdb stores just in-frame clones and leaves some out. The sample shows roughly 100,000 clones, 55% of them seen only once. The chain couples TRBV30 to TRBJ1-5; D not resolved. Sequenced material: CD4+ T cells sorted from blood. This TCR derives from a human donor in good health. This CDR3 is CAWSGIDRYQPQHF. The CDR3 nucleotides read TGTGCCTGGAGTGGAATTGACCGTTATCAGCCCCAGCATTTT.